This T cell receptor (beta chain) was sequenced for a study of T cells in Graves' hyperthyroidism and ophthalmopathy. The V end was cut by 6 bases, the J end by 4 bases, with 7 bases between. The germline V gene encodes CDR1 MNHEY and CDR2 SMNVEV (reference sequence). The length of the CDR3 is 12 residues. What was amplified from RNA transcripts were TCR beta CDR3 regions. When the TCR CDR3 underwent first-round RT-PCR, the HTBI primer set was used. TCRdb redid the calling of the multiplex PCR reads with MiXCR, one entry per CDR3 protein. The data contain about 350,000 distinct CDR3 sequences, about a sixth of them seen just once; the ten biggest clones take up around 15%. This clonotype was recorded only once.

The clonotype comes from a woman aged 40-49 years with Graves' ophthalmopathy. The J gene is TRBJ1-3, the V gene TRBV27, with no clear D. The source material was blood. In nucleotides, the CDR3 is TGTGCCAGCAGGGTGGGAGGAAACACCATATATTTT. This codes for CASRVGGNTIYF.